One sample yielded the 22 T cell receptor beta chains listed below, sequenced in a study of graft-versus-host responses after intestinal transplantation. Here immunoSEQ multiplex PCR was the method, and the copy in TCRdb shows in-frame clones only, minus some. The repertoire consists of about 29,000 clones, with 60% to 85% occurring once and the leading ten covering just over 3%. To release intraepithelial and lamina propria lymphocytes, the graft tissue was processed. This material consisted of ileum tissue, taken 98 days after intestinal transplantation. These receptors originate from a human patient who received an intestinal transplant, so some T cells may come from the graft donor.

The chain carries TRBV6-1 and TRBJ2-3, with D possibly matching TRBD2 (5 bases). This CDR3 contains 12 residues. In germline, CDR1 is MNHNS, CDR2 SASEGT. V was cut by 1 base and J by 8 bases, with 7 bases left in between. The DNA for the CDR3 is TGTGCCAGCAGTGAAGGGGAGAGTACGCAGTATTTT. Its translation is CASSEGESTQYF.

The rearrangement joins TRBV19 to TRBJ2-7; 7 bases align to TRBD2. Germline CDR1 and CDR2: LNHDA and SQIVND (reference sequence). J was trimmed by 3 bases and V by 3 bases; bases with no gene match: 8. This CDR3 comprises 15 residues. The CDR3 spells CASSIRGGIDYEQYF. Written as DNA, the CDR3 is TGTGCCAGTAGTATTAGGGGAGGGATCGACTACGAGCAGTACTTC.

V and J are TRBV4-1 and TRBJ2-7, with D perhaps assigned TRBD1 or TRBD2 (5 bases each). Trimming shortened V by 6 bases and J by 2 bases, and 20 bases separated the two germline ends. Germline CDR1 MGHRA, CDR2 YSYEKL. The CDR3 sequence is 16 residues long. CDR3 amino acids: CASSNWGVDGAYEQYF. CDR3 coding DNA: TGCGCCAGCAGTAACTGGGGCGTCGACGGGGCCTACGAGCAGTACTTC.

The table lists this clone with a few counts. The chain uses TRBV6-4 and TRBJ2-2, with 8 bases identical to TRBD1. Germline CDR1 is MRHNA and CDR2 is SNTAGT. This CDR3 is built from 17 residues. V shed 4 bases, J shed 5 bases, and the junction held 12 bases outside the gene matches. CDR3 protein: CASSADRGRQWTGELFF. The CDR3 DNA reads TGTGCCAGCAGTGCTGACAGGGGCCGCCAGTGGACCGGGGAGCTGTTTTTT.

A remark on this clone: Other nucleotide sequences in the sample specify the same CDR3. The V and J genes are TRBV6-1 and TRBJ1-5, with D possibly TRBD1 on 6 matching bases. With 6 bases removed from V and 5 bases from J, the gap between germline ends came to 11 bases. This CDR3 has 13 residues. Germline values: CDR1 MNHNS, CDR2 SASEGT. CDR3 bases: TGTGCCAGCAGACAGGGTGGGGATCAGCCCCAGCATTTT. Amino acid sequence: CASRQGGDQPQHF.

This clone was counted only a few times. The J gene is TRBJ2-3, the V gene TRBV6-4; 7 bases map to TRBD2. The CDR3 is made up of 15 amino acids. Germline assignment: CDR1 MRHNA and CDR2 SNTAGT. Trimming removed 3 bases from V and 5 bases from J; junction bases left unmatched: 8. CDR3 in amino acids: CASSEATSSGDTQYF. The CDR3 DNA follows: TGTGCCAGCAGTGAGGCGACTAGCTCAGGAGATACGCAGTATTTT.

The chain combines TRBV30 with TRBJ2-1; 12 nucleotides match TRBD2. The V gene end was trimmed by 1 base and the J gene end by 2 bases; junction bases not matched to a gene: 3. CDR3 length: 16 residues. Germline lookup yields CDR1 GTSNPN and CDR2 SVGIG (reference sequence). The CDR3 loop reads CAWSGSSGGAYNEQFF. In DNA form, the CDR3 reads TGTGCCTGGAGTGGTTCTAGCGGGGGGGCCTACAATGAGCAGTTCTTC.

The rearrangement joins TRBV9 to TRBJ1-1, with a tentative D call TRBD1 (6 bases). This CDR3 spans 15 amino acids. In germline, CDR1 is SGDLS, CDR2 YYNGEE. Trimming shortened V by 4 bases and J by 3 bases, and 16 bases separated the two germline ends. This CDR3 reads CASSPTGLWDTEAFF. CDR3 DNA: TGTGCCAGCAGCCCCACAGGGTTATGGGACACTGAAGCTTTCTTT.

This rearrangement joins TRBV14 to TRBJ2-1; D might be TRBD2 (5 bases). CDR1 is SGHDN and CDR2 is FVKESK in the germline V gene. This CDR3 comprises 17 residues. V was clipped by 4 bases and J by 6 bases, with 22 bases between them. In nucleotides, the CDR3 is TGTGCCAGCAGCCCCCAACAAGGCTCGGGGTCTTTCAATGAGCAGTTCTTC. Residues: CASSPQQGSGSFNEQFF. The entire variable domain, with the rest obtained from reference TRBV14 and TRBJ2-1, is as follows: EAGVTQFPSHSVIEKGQTVTLRCDPISGHDNLYWYRRVMGKEIKFLLHFVKESKQDESGMPNNRFLAERTGGTYSTLKVQPAELEDSGVYFCASSPQQGSGSFNEQFFGPGTRLTVL.

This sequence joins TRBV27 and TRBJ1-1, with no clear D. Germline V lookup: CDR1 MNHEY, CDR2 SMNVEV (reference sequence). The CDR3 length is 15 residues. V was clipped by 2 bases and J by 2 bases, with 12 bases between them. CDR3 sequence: CASSLVELPNTEAFF. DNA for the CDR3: TGTGCCAGCAGTTTAGTCGAGCTCCCTAACACTGAAGCTTTCTTT.

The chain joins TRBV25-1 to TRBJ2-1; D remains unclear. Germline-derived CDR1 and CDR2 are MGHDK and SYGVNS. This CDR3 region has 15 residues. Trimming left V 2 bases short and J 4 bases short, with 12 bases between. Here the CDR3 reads CASSEGLLSYNEQFF. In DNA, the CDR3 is TGTGCCAGCAGTGAAGGGTTACTAAGTTACAATGAGCAGTTCTTC.

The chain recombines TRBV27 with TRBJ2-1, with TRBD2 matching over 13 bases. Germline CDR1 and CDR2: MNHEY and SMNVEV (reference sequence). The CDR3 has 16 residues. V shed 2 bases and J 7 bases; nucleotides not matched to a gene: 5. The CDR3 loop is CASSLVLAGGVNEQFF. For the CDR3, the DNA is TGTGCCAGCAGTTTAGTACTAGCGGGGGGGGTAAATGAGCAGTTCTTC.

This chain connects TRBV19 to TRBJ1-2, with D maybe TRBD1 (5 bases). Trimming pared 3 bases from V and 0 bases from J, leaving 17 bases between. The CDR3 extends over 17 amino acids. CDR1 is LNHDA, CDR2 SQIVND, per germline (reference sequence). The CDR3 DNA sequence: TGTGCCAGTAGTATGCGGTCTGGGGGTGTAGCTAACTATGGCTACACCTTC. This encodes CASSMRSGGVANYGYTF.

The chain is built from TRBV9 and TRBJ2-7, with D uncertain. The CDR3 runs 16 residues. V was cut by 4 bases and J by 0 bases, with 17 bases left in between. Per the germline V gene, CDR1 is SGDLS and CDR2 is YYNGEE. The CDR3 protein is CASSPRLSLFSYEQYF. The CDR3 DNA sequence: TGTGCCAGCAGCCCAAGACTCTCCCTTTTCTCCTACGAGCAGTACTTC.

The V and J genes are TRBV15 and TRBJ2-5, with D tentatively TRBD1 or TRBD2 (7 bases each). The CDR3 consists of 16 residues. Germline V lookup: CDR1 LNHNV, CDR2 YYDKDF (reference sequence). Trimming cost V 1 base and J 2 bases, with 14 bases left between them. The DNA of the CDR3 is TGTGCCACCAGCAGAGTTCAGGGGGGAGGGCAAGAGACCCAGTACTTC. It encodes CATSRVQGGGQETQYF. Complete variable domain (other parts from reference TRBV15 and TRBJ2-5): DAMVIQNPRYQVTQFGKPVTLSCSQTLNHNVMYWYQQKSSQAPKLLFHYYDKDFNNEADTPDNFQSRRPNTSFCFLDIRSPGLGDTAMYLCATSRVQGGGQETQYFGPGTRLLVL.

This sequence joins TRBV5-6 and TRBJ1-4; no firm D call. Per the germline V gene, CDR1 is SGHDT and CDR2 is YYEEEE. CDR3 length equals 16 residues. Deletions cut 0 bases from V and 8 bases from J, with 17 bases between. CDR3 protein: CASSLEGLSLREKLFF. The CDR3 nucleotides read TGTGCCAGCAGCTTGGAGGGTCTGAGTTTAAGAGAAAAACTGTTTTTT.

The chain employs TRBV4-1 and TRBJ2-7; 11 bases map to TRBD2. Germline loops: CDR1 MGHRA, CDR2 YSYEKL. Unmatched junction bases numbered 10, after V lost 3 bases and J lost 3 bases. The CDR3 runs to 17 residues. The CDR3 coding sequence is TGCGCCAGCAGCCATATTCTAGCGGGGGGCCCGGACTACGAGCAGTACTTC. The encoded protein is CASSHILAGGPDYEQYF.

CDR3 residues: CAWTTGGLYEQYF. Here the CDR3 DNA reads TGTGCCTGGACCACAGGGGGCCTCTACGAGCAGTACTTC. The chain carries TRBV30 and TRBJ2-7, with TRBD1 matching over 9 bases. Germline assignment: CDR1 GTSNPN and CDR2 SVGIG (reference sequence). The CDR3 covers 13 residues. With V trimmed by 4 bases and J by 3 bases, 4 bases remained unmatched.

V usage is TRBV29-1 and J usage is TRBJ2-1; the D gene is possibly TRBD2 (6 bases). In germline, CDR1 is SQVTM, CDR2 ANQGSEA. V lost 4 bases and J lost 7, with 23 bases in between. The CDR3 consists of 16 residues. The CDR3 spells CSVAGIGTGDWNEQFF. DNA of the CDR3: TGCAGCGTTGCCGGAATCGGGACTGGGGATTGGAATGAGCAGTTCTTC.

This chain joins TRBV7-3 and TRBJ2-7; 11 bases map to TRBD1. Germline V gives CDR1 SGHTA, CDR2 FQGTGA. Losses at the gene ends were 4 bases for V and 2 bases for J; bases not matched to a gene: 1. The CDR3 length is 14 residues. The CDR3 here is CASSSGQGAYEQYF. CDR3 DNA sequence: TGTGCCAGCAGCTCGGGACAGGGGGCCTACGAGCAGTACTTC.

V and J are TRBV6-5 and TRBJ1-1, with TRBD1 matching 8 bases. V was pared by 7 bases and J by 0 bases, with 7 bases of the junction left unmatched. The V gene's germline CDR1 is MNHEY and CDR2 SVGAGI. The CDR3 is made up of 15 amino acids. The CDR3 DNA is TGTGCCAGCAAACGACAGGGGCCTATGAACACTGAAGCTTTCTTT. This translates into CASKRQGPMNTEAFF.

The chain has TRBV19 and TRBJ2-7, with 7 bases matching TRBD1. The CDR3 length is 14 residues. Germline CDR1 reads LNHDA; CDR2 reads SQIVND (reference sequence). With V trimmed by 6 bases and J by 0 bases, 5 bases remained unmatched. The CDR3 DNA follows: TGTGCCAGTAGCGCAGGGGGAAGCTCCTACGAGCAGTACTTC. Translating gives CASSAGGSSYEQYF.